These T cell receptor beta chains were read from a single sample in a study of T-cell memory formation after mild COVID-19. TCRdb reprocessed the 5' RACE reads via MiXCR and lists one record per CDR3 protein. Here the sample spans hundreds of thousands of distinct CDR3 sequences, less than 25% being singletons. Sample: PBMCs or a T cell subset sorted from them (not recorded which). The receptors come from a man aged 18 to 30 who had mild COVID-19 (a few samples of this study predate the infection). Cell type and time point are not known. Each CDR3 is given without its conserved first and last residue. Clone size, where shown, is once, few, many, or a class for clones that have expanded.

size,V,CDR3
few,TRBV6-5,ASRSGAGRQETQY
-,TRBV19,ASSSGVGTEAF
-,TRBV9,ASSSRDSQETQY
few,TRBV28,ASSFRMYYGYT
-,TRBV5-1,ASSLYSGNQPQH
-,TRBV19,ASGARGPSRDTQY
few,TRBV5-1,ASSLRWGENTGELF
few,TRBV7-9,ASSSLPQGGMGDTQY
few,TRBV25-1,ASNLGVSEAF
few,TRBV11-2,ASRLAGGDSYGYT
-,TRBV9,ASAPWGATMNTEAF
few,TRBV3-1,ASARTENSPLH
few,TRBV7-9,ASLTSKGGEQF
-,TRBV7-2,ASSSPVGLTDTQY
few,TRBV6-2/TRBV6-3,ASSYRGFHEQY
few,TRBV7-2,ASSFFSYNEQF
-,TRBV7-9,ASSDTSGTQY
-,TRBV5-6,ASSMGHYGTDTQY
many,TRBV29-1,SVRWDTDTQY
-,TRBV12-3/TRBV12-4,ASSLEIAKNIQY
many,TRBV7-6,ASSRVQGYGELF
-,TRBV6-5,ASRRGGGTGELF
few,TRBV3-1,ASSQGPDGGSGYT
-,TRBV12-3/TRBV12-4,ASKPLTDTQY
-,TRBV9,ASSTSGGTLTDTQY
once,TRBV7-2,ASSLNPLSRTAY